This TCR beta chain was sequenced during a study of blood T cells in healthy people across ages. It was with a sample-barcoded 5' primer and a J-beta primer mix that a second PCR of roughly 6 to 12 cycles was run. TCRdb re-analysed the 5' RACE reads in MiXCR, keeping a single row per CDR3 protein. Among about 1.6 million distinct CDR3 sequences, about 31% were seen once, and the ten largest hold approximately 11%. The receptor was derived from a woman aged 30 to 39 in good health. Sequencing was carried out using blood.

In DNA, the CDR3 is TGCAGTGCTGGACCGGGACTCCATGAAGCTTTCTTT. The encoded protein is CSAGPGLHEAFF. The chain couples TRBV20-1 to TRBJ1-1, with a weak D call TRBD1 (5 bases). V was clipped by 5 bases and J by 7 bases, with 14 bases between them. The CDR3 extends over 12 amino acids. Germline V CDR1 and CDR2: DFQATT, SNEGSKA (reference sequence).